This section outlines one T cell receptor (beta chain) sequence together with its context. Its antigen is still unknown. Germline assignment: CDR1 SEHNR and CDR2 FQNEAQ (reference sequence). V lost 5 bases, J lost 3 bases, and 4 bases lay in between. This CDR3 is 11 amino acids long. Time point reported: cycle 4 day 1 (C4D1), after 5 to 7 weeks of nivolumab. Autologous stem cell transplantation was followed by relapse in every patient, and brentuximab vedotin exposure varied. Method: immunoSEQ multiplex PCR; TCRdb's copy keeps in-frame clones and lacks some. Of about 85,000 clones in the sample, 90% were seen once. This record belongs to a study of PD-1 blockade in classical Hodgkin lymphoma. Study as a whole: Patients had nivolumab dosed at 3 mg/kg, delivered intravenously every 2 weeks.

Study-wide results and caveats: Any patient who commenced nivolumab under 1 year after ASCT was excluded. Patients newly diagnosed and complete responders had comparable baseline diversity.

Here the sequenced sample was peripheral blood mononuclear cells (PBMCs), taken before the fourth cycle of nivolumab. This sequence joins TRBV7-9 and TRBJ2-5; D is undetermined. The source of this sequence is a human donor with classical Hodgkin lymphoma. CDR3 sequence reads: CASSRKETQYF. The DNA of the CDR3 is TGTGCCAGCAGCCGTAAAGAGACCCAGTACTTC.